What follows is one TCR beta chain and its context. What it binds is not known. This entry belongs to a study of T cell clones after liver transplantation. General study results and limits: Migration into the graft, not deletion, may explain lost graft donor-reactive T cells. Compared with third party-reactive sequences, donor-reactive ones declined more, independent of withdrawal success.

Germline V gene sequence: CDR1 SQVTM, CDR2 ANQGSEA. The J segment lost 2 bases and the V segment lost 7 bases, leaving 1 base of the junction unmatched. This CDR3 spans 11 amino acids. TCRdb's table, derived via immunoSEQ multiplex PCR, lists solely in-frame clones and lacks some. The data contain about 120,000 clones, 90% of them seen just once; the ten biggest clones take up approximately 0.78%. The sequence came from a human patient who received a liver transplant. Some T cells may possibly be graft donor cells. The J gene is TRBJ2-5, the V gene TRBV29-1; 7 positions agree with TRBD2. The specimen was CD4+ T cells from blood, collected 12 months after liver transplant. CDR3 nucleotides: TGCAGCGCGGGACTACAAGAGACCCAGTACTTC. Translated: CSAGLQETQYF.